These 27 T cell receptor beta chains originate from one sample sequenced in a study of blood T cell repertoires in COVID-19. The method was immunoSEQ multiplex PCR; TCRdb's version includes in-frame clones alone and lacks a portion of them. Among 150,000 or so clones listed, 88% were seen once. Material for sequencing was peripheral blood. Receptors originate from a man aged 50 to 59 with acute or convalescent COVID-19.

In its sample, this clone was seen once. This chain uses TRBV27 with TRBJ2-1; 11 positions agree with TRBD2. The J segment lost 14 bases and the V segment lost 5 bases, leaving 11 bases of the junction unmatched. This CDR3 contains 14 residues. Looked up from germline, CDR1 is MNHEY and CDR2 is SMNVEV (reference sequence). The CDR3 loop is CASSPQLTSGRKFF. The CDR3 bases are TGTGCCAGCAGTCCCCAACTTACTAGCGGGAGAAAGTTCTTC.

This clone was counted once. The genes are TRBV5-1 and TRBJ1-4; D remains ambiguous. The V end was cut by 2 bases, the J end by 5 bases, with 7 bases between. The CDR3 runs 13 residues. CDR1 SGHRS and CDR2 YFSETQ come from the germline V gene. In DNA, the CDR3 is TGCGCCAGCAGCTTTGACATCAATGAAAAACTGTTTTTT. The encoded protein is CASSFDINEKLFF.

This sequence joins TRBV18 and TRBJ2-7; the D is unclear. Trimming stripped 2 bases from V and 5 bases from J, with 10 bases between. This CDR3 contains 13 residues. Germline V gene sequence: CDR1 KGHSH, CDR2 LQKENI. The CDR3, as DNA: TGTGCCAGCTCACCAGGGCTTTCCGACGAGCAGTACTTC. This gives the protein CASSPGLSDEQYF.

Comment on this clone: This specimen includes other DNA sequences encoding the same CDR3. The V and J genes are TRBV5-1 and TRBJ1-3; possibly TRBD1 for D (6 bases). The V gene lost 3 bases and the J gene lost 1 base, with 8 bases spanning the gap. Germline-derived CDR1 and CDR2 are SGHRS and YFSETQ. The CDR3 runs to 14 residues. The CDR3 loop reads CASSSTGSGNTIYF. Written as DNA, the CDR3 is TGCGCCAGCAGCTCCACAGGGTCTGGAAACACCATATATTTT. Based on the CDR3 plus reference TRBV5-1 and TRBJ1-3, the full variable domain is KAGVTQTPRYLIKTRGQQVTLSCSPISGHRSVSWYQQTPGQGLQFLFEYFSETQRNKGNFPGRFSGRQFSNSRSEMNVSTLELGDSALYLCASSSTGSGNTIYFGEGSWLTVV.

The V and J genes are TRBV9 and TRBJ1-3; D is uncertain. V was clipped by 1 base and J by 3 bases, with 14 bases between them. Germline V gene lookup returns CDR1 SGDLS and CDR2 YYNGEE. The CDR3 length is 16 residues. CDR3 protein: CASSVSDASSGNTIYF. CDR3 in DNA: TGTGCCAGCAGCGTAAGCGACGCAAGTAGTGGAAACACCATATATTTT.

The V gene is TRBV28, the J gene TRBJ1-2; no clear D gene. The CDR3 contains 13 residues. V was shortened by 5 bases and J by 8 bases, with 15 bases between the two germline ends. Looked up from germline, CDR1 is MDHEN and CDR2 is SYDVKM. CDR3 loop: CASSTARRGGYTF. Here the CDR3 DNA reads TGTGCCAGCAGTACGGCCCGCCGCGGGGGCTACACCTTC.

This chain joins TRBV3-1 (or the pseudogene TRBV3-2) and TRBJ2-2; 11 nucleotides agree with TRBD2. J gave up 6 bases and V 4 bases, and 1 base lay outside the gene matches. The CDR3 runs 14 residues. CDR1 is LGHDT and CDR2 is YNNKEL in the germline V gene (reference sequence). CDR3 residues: CASSRTSGPGELFF. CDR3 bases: TGTGCCAGCAGCCGGACTAGCGGGCCCGGGGAGCTGTTTTTT.

In DNA, the CDR3 is TGTGCCAGCAGCGTAGGGACAGCCTCCTCCAACTATGGCTACACCTTC. Residues: CASSVGTASSNYGYTF. The rearrangement uses TRBV9 and TRBJ1-2; tentative D call: TRBD1 (6 bases). Germline CDR1 and CDR2: SGDLS and YYNGEE. This CDR3 is built from 16 residues. V lost 0 bases and J lost 2, with 14 bases in between.

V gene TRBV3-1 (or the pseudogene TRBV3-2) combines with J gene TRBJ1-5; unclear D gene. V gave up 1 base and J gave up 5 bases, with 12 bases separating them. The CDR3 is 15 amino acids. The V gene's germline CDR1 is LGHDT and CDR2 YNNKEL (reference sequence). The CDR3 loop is CASSQGLGRHQPQHF. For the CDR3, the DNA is TGTGCCAGCAGCCAAGGATTAGGGAGGCATCAGCCCCAGCATTTT.

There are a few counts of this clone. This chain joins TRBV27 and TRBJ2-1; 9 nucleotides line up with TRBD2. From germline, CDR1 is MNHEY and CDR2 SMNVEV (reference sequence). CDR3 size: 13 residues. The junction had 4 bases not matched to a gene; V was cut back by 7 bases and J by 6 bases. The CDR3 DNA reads TGTGCCAGCAAGGCGGGGGGGCCCAATGAGCAGTTCTTC. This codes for CASKAGGPNEQFF.

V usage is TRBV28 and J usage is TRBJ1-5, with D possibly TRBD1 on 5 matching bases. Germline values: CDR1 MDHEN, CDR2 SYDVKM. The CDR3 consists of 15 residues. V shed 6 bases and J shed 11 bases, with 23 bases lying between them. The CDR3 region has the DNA TGTGCCAGCAGCACTGGCGGCTTCATAGGGGAGGCCCAGCATTTT. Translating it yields CASSTGGFIGEAQHF.

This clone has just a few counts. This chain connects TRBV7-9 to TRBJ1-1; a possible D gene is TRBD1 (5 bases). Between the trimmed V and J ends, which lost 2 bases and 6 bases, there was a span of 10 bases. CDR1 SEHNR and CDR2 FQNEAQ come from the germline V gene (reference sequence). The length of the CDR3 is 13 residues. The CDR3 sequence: CASSLQTASEAFF. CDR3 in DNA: TGTGCCAGCAGCTTACAGACAGCTTCTGAAGCTTTCTTT.

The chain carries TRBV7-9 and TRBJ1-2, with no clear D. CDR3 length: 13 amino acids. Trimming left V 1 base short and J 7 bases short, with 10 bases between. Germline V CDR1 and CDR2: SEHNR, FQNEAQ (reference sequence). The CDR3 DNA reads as TGTGCCAGCAGCTTAGGGAAGGCGGGTGGCTACACCTTC. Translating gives CASSLGKAGGYTF.

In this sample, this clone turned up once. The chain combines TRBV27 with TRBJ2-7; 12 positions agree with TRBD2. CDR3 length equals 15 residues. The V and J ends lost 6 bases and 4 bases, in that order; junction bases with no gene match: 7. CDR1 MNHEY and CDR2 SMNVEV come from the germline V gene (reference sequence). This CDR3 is CASSFGLAGRYEQYF. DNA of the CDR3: TGTGCCAGCAGCTTCGGACTAGCGGGAAGATACGAGCAGTACTTC.

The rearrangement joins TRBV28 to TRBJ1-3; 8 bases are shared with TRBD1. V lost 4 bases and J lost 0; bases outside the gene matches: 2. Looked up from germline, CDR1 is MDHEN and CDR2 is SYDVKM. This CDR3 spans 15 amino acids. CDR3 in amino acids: CASSSGQGSGNTIYF. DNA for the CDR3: TGTGCCAGCAGTTCAGGACAGGGCTCTGGAAACACCATATATTTT.

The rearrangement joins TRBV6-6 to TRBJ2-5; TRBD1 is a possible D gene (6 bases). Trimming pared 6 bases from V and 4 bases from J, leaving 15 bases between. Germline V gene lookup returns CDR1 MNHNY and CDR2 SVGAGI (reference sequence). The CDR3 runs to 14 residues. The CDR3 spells CASSLRGTGETQYF. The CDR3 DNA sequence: TGTGCCAGCAGCCTCAGGGGAACTGGAGAGACCCAGTACTTC.

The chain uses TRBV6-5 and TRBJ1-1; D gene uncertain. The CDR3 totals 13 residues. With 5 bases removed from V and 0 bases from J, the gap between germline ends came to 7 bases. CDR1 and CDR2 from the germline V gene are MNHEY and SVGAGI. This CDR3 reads CASSNNMNTEAFF. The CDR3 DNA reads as TGTGCCAGCAGTAACAATATGAACACTGAAGCTTTCTTT.

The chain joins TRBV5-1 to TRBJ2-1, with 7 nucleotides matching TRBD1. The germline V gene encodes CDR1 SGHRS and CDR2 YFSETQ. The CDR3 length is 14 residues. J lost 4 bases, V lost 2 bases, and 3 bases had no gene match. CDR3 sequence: CASSLGTDYNEQFF. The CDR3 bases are TGCGCCAGCAGCTTAGGGACAGATTACAATGAGCAGTTCTTC.

The CDR3 DNA sequence: TGTGCCAGCAGTGAGACAGGGGGAAATCAGCCCCAGCATTTT. Its protein is CASSETGGNQPQHF. The V and J genes are TRBV2 and TRBJ1-5, with 9 bases aligning to TRBD1. V lost 3 bases to trimming and J lost 4 bases; unmatched junction nucleotides: 1. The CDR3 loop spans 14 amino acids. Germline-derived CDR1 and CDR2 are SNHLY and FYNNEI.

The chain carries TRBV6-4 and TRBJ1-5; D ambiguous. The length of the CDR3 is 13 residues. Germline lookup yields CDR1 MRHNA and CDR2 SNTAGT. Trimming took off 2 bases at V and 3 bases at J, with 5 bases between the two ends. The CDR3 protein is CASSDEVNQPQHF. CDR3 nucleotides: TGTGCCAGCAGTGACGAGGTCAATCAGCCCCAGCATTTT.

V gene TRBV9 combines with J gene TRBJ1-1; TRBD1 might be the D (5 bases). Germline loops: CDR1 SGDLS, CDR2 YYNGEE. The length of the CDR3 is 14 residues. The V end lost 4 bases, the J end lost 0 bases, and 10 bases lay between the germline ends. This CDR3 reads CASSKGMMNTEAFF. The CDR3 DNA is TGTGCCAGCAGCAAGGGGATGATGAACACTGAAGCTTTCTTT.

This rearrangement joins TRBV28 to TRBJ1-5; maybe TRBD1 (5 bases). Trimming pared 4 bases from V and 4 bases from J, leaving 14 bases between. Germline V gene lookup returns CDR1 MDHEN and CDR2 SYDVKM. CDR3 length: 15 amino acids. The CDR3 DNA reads TGTGCCAGCAGTTCAGGGTCCTGGGCGAATCAGCCCCAGCATTTT. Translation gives CASSSGSWANQPQHF.

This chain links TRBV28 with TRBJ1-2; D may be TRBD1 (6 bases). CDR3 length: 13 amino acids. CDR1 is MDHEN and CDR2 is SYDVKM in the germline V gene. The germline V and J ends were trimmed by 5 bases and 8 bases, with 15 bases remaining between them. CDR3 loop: CASSPHRERGYTF. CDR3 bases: TGTGCCAGCAGTCCACACAGGGAGAGGGGCTACACCTTC.

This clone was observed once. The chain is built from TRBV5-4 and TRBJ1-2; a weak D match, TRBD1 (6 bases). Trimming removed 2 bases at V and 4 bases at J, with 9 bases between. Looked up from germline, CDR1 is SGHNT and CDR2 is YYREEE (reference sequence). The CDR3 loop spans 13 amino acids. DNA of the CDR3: TGTGCCAGCAGCTTTGGACAGCCCTATGGCTACACCTTC. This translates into CASSFGQPYGYTF.

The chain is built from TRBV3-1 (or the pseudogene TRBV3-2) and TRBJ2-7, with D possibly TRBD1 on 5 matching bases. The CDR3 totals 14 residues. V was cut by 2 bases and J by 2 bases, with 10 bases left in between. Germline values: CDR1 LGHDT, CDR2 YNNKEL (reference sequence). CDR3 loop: CASSQRTPTYEQYF. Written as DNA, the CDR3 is TGTGCCAGCAGCCAACGGACACCCACCTACGAGCAGTACTTC.

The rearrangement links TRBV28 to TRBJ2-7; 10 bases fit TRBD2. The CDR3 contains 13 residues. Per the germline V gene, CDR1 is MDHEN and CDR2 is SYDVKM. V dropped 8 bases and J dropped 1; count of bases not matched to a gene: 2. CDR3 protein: CASGLAVSYEQYF. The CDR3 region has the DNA TGTGCCAGCGGACTAGCGGTTTCCTACGAGCAGTACTTC.

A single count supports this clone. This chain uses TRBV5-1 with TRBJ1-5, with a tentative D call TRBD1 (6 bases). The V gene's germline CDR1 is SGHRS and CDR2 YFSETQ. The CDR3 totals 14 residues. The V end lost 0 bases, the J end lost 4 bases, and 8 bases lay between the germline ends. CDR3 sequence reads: CASSLGDRNQPQHF. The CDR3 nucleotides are TGCGCCAGCAGCTTGGGAGACAGGAATCAGCCCCAGCATTTT.